This T cell receptor beta chain is from a study of Graves' ophthalmopathy and Graves' hyperthyroidism. General study points: Blood also held most thyroid clonotypes expanded above 0.001 frequency.

Concerning this clonotype: Its specificity is not known. A junction boundary mismatches the germline segment, possibly from a read error.

Donors with ophthalmopathy: moderate-to-severe activity, CAS ≥3, NOSPECS ≥4, duration under 3 months. Amplified material comprised TCR beta CDR3 regions derived from RNA transcripts. Investigators did first-round RT-PCR with HTBI primers, then second-round multiplex PCR. MiXCR was run by TCRdb on the multiplex PCR reads, yielding one entry per CDR3 protein. The sample has hundreds of thousands of distinct CDR3 sequences; roughly 39% are singletons. The sequenced sample consisted of peripheral blood. This clonotype originated in an adult man with Graves' ophthalmopathy.

The DNA for the CDR3 is TGCAGCTATAGCGGGAGGCCCGTCTTC. Translation gives CSYSGRPVF. V is TRBV29-1 and J is TRBJ2-5; TRBD2 aligns across 10 bases. The CDR3 totals 9 residues. The germline V gene has CDR1 SQVTM and CDR2 ANQGSEA. The complete variable domain, with remaining parts taken from reference TRBV29-1 and TRBJ2-5, reads SAVISQKPSRDICQRGTSLTIQCQVDSQVTMMFWYRQQPGQSLTLIATANQGSEATYESGFVIDKFPISRPNLTFSTLTVSNMSPEDSSIYLCSYSGRPVFGPGTRLLVL.